A single sample is the source of the 11 T cell receptor beta chains below, sequenced in a study of beta chain features in type 1 diabetes. The entirety of the isolated RNA underwent reverse transcription, so expressed TCRB transcripts were sequenced. TCRdb's copy holds only in-frame clones and misses some; the assay was immunoSEQ multiplex PCR. The sample has fewer than 15,000 clones, around three fifths seen once. The antigens these receptors bind are not known. Points from the study as a whole: Among all four CD4+ subsets, Type 1 diabetes patients had TCRB CDR3s that were moderately but significantly shorter.

Sequencing was performed on stem cell memory CD4+ T cells from blood. These receptor sequences come from a woman between 18 and 29 years old with type 1 diabetes.

The genes are TRBV27 and TRBJ2-1, with TRBD2 matching 13 bases. The germline gives CDR1 MNHEY, CDR2 SMNVEV (reference sequence). CDR3 length: 16 residues. V was pared by 6 bases and J by 6 bases, with 8 bases of the junction left unmatched. The CDR3 sequence is CASSKTSGGLGNEQFF. The CDR3 DNA sequence: TGTGCCAGCAGCAAGACTAGCGGGGGGTTGGGCAATGAGCAGTTCTTC.

This clone was picked up a small number of times. CDR3 in DNA: TGTGCCAGCAGAGCCCCCGGGACAGCCTACTCCAATGAGCAGTTCTTC. Residues: CASRAPGTAYSNEQFF. The chain uses TRBV28 and TRBJ2-1; 7 nucleotides align to TRBD1. V was clipped by 6 bases and J by 6 bases; unmatched bases: 14. CDR1 and CDR2 from the germline V gene are MDHEN and SYDVKM. The CDR3 sequence is 16 residues long.

V and J are TRBV5-4 and TRBJ2-3, with 13 positions matching TRBD2. In germline, CDR1 is SGHNT, CDR2 YYREEE (reference sequence). J was trimmed by 3 bases and V by 4 bases; bases with no gene match: 2. This CDR3 comprises 15 residues. CDR3 in DNA: TGTGCCAGCAGCCAGGGACTAGCGGGGACAGATACGCAGTATTTT. Residues: CASSQGLAGTDTQYF.

The chain is built from TRBV18 and TRBJ2-4; TRBD1 might be the D (5 bases). CDR3 length: 12 amino acids. The germline V gene encodes CDR1 KGHSH and CDR2 LQKENI. Trimming took off 2 bases at V and 8 bases at J, with 7 bases between the two ends. The CDR3, as DNA: TGTGCCAGCTCACCATTAGGGGACATTCAGTACTTC. Protein product: CASSPLGDIQYF.

CDR3 residues: CASSLGARADTQYF. The CDR3 region has the DNA TGCGCCAGCAGCTTGGGGGCGCGGGCAGATACGCAGTATTTT. The chain links TRBV5-1 to TRBJ2-3, with D perhaps TRBD2 (5 bases). V dropped 0 bases and J dropped 4 bases, with 9 bases sitting between them. Germline V gene lookup returns CDR1 SGHRS and CDR2 YFSETQ. The CDR3 consists of 14 residues.

The chain joins TRBV10-3 to TRBJ1-2; 10 nucleotides agree with TRBD1. In germline, CDR1 is ENHRY, CDR2 SYGVKD. Trimming at V came to 7 bases and at J to 6 bases, leaving 8 bases not matched to a gene. The CDR3 length is 14 residues. CDR3 bases: TGTGCCATCACTCAGGACAGGGGGGCCCATGGCTACACCTTC. It encodes CAITQDRGAHGYTF.

The genes are TRBV28 and TRBJ2-7; D remains unclear. V was cut by 7 bases and J by 3 bases, with 19 bases left in between. The CDR3 is made up of 15 amino acids. CDR1 and CDR2 (germline): MDHEN, SYDVKM. The CDR3 protein is CASTSEPLGLYEQYF. DNA of the CDR3: TGTGCCAGCACTTCTGAACCTCTAGGCCTCTACGAGCAGTACTTC.

The CDR3 protein is CASSQADRGGEKLFF. The CDR3 DNA follows: TGCGCCAGCAGCCAAGCGGACAGGGGAGGGGAAAAACTGTTTTTT. The rearrangement links TRBV4-3 to TRBJ1-4, with 9 bases aligning to TRBD1. The CDR3 has 15 amino acids. V gave up 1 base and J gave up 8 bases; unmatched junction bases: 5. CDR1 is LGHNA, CDR2 YSLEER, per germline.

The chain employs TRBV29-1 and TRBJ2-2; 8 bases map to TRBD1. Losses at the gene ends were 6 bases for V and 1 base for J; bases not matched to a gene: 7. Germline lookup yields CDR1 SQVTM and CDR2 ANQGSEA. The CDR3 consists of 15 residues. CDR3 in DNA: TGCAGCGTGGGACGGACAGGGCTGAACACCGGGGAGCTGTTTTTT. This codes for CSVGRTGLNTGELFF.

The rearrangement joins TRBV18 to TRBJ1-1; TRBD1 aligns across 7 bases. Germline CDR1 KGHSH, CDR2 LQKENI. The CDR3 extends over 16 amino acids. With 0 bases clipped from V and 4 bases from J, the junction kept 8 bases outside the gene matches. CDR3 protein: CASSPPFGSGGTEAFF. The CDR3 DNA reads as TGTGCCAGCTCACCACCGTTCGGATCAGGGGGCACTGAAGCTTTCTTT.

This chain uses TRBV7-2 with TRBJ1-5, with a tentative D call TRBD1 (5 bases). Per germline, CDR1 SGHTA and CDR2 FQGNSA. Deletions cut 2 bases from V and 6 bases from J, with 11 bases between. The CDR3 length is 14 residues. The CDR3 loop reads CASSLQGPRQPQHF. Written as DNA, the CDR3 is TGTGCCAGCAGCTTACAGGGTCCCCGTCAGCCCCAGCATTTT.